A selection of T cell receptor beta chains follows, all from one sample in a study of blood T cells in healthy people across ages. TCRdb fed the 5' RACE reads into MiXCR, producing one record per CDR3 protein. The sample contains 1.8 million or so distinct CDR3 sequences, about two fifths of which appear only once. Sequencing was done on a sample of blood. The source is a human donor in good health. Each CDR3 is given with its conserved first and last residue. The D gene is left open where the match is weak. The size field is filled for only some rows; it gives once, few, many or a size class.

few | TRBJ2-6 | . | TRBV6-6 | TGTGCCAGTAGAGTGGGGTTCGGGGCCAACGTCCTGACTTTC | CASRVGFGANVLTF
. | TRBJ1-2 | . | TRBV12-3/TRBV12-4 | TGTGCCAGCACCTTCCAAGGCAGGGGCGGCTACACCTTC | CASTFQGRGGYTF
. | TRBJ1-6 | . | TRBV9 | TGTGCCAGCAGCGTGGGGGCTGGCTCCTATAATTCACCCCTCCACTTT | CASSVGAGSYNSPLHF
. | TRBJ2-1 | . | TRBV20-1 | TGCAGTGCTAGAGACTTCGGCAATGAGCAGTTCTTC | CSARDFGNEQFF
. | TRBJ2-3 | TRBD1 | TRBV30 | TGTGCCTGGAGAGGGCAGGGGGCGTTTGGAGATACGCAGTATTTT | CAWRGQGAFGDTQYF
. | TRBJ2-5 | . | TRBV7-2 | TGTGCCAGCAGCCTCCAGTATTCAATACAAGAGACCCAGTACTTC | CASSLQYSIQETQYF
. | TRBJ2-1 | TRBD1 | TRBV5-1 | TGCGCCAGCAGCCTGGACAGGGTAACCTACAATGAGCAGTTCTTC | CASSLDRVTYNEQFF
. | TRBJ2-7 | . | TRBV5-5 | TGTGCCAGCAGCTCAACCGAGTTCGGGGCCCACGAGCAGTACTTC | CASSSTEFGAHEQYF
. | TRBJ2-7 | . | TRBV5-1 | TGCGTCAGCAGCTCAAAGACAGAGTACGAGCAGTACTTC | CVSSSKTEYEQYF
. | TRBJ2-4 | . | TRBV6-2/TRBV6-3 | TGTGCCAGCAGTTCCGGCGACACAGTACTGCAGTACTTC | CASSSGDTVLQYF
few | TRBJ2-7 | . | TRBV10-3 | TGTGCCATCAGTGAGAACCCACTTCAGTACGAGCAGTACTTC | CAISENPLQYEQYF
. | TRBJ1-4 | . | TRBV29-1 | TGCAGCGTTGTCCGGCAGGGGTCGGGAAAACTGTTTTTT | CSVVRQGSGKLFF
. | TRBJ1-2 | TRBD1 | TRBV6-5 | TGTGCCAGCAGTGGTAATCAGGGGGAGATCTATGGCTACACCTTC | CASSGNQGEIYGYTF
few | TRBJ2-7 | . | TRBV11-2 | TGTGCCAGCAGCTTAGTTTTTACGTCCTACGAGCAGTACTTC | CASSLVFTSYEQYF
. | TRBJ2-3 | TRBD2 | TRBV7-9 | TGTGCCAGCAGGTGGGGGGGAGTAATCACAGATACGCAGTATTTT | CASRWGGVITDTQYF
few | TRBJ2-3 | TRBD2 | TRBV11-2 | TGTGCCAGCAGCTTAGGTCCGGGGGGGGAGGCAGATACGCAGTATTTT | CASSLGPGGEADTQYF
few | TRBJ2-1 | TRBD2 | TRBV4-2 | TGTGCCAGCAGCCGCCCACGGGGGGGCCGCAATGAGCAGTTCTTC | CASSRPRGGRNEQFF
. | TRBJ2-3 | TRBD2 | TRBV7-8 | TGTGCCAGCAGCTTACCCAGGGCGCGGGGGAACACAGATACGCAGTATTTT | CASSLPRARGNTDTQYF
. | TRBJ2-5 | . | TRBV29-1 | TGCAGCGTTGATGTGGCTCAAGAGACCCAGTACTTC | CSVDVAQETQYF
once | TRBJ2-7 | . | TRBV2 | TGTGCCAGCAGTCAACCTGGGGCCTACGAGCAGTACTTC | CASSQPGAYEQYF
many | TRBJ2-3 | TRBD1 | TRBV7-2 | TGTGCCAGCAGCTTGTTCCAGGGGGCAGGAGATACGCAGTATTTT | CASSLFQGAGDTQYF
. | TRBJ2-7 | TRBD2 | TRBV4-3 | TGCGCCAGCAGCCAAGATCAGCTAGCGGGGAGGTACGAGCAGTACTTC | CASSQDQLAGRYEQYF
. | TRBJ1-1 | . | TRBV15 | TGTGCCACCAGCAAGAGACTCTCCTTGGCTGAAGCTTTCTTT | CATSKRLSLAEAFF
. | TRBJ2-1 | TRBD1 | TRBV5-1 | TGCGCCAGCAGCGCAGGACAGGGATGGGATGAGCAGTTCTTC | CASSAGQGWDEQFF
few | TRBJ2-7 | . | TRBV3-1 | TGTGCCAGCAGCCCAGGTGTTCCTGGGGAGCAGTACTTC | CASSPGVPGEQYF
many | TRBJ2-5 | . | TRBV5-1 | TGCGCCAGCAGCTTGGTTGTCGGGGGTGGGGAGACCCAGTACTTC | CASSLVVGGGETQYF
. | TRBJ1-2 | . | TRBV2 | TGTGCCAGCAGGATAAGGGGATTGTTTGGCTACACCTTC | CASRIRGLFGYTF
few | TRBJ2-1 | TRBD2 | TRBV29-1 | TGCAGCGTTGCTGGACTAGCGGGGGGGTTTGTTAGCTCCTACAATGAGCAGTTCTTC | CSVAGLAGGFVSSYNEQFF
. | TRBJ1-4 | . | TRBV29-1 | TGCAGCGTTTCACCTCTGGGCGGAAGTGAAAAACTGTTTTTT | CSVSPLGGSEKLFF
few | TRBJ2-7 | . | TRBV12-3/TRBV12-4 | TGTGCCAGCAGAGACACAGGGAGCAACGAGCAGTACTTC | CASRDTGSNEQYF
. | TRBJ2-6 | . | TRBV9 | TGTGCCAGCAGCGTAGACAGGGCTGGGGCCAACGTCCTGACTTTC | CASSVDRAGANVLTF
. | TRBJ2-1 | TRBD2 | TRBV12-3/TRBV12-4 | TGTGCCAGCAGTGAGACTAGCGGGGGGGCCTTAAGAAGCTCCTACAATGAGCAGTTCTTC | CASSETSGGALRSSYNEQFF
few | TRBJ1-2 | . | TRBV4-1 | TGCGCCAGCAGCCAAGATCTGTTCGGCGGGAATGGCTACACCTTC | CASSQDLFGGNGYTF
. | TRBJ2-3 | . | TRBV2 | TGTGCCAGCAGTGAATGGGTGGGGGTCGGTACAGATACGCAGTATTTT | CASSEWVGVGTDTQYF
few | TRBJ2-5 | TRBD2 | TRBV6-2/TRBV6-3 | TGTGCCAGCAGTGACCGGGGACTAGCGAAGGAGACCCAGTACTTC | CASSDRGLAKETQYF
few | TRBJ1-2 | . | TRBV29-1 | TGCAGCGCTGGAAGTTTCCGCTATGGCTACACCTTC | CSAGSFRYGYTF
. | TRBJ1-2 | . | TRBV7-2 | TGTGCCAGCAGCCCCCGGACAGCCTCTAACTATGGCTACACCTTC | CASSPRTASNYGYTF
. | TRBJ2-7 | TRBD1 | TRBV3-1 | TGTGCCAGCAGCCATAGGGACAGGCGGGGCGAGCAGTACTTC | CASSHRDRRGEQYF
. | TRBJ2-1 | . | TRBV3-1 | TGTGCCAGCAGCCATCATCTACAGGGGGGGGGGCCTCAGTTCTTC | CASSHHLQGGGPQFF
. | TRBJ2-7 | . | TRBV7-2 | TGTGCCAGCAACTTAAGGGGGGGCTCCTCCTACGAGCAGTACTTC | CASNLRGGSSYEQYF
few | TRBJ2-7 | . | TRBV7-9 | TGTGCCAGCAGCTCCCTCCGAGCGGACCGCTACGAGCAGTACTTC | CASSSLRADRYEQYF
few | TRBJ2-3 | . | TRBV18 | TGTGCCAGCTCACCACCGGGGTACAGCACAGATACGCAGTATTTT | CASSPPGYSTDTQYF
. | TRBJ2-5 | . | TRBV7-8 | TGTGCCAGCAGCTTAGTGCCCGAGGGCAGGGATGAGCAGTACTTC | CASSLVPEGRDEQYF
. | TRBJ1-2 | TRBD1 | TRBV7-2 | TGTGCCAGCAGCTCCTATCAGGGGGCGGGCTATGGCTACACCTTC | CASSSYQGAGYGYTF
. | TRBJ1-1 | TRBD1 | TRBV28 | TGTGCCAGCAGATTAGACAGGGGTTATGAAGCTTTCTTT | CASRLDRGYEAFF
few | TRBJ1-4 | . | TRBV4-1 | TGCGCCAGCAGCCAAGTTCGTCGCACTAATGAAAAACTGTTTTTT | CASSQVRRTNEKLFF
. | TRBJ2-7 | . | TRBV15 | TGTGCCACCAGCAGAGATCAGAATTCCTACGAGCAGTACTTC | CATSRDQNSYEQYF
. | TRBJ2-7 | . | TRBV5-1 | TGCGCCAGCAGCTTGGCGGGACTCCCCAACGAGCAGTACTTC | CASSLAGLPNEQYF
. | TRBJ2-1 | . | TRBV4-3 | TGCGCCAGCAGCCAAGAAGGAGTAGAGCTCTACAATGAGCAGTTCTTC | CASSQEGVELYNEQFF
. | TRBJ2-3 | . | TRBV20-1 | TGCAGTGCTACCACAGGGAGACCCACAGATACGCAGTATTTT | CSATTGRPTDTQYF
many | TRBJ2-3 | . | TRBV20-1 | TGCAGTGCTAGACCCTCAGGTTTTACGGATACGCAGTATTTT | CSARPSGFTDTQYF
. | TRBJ2-1 | TRBD1 | TRBV4-3 | TGCGCCAGCAGCCAAGTCATTGGGACAGCCAAAGGCGAGCAGTTCTTC | CASSQVIGTAKGEQFF
few | TRBJ2-7 | TRBD2 | TRBV5-5 | TGTGCCAGCAGCTCGTCGGGACTAGCGGTTTCCTACGAGCAGTACTTC | CASSSSGLAVSYEQYF
. | TRBJ1-4 | . | TRBV28 | TGTGCCAGCAGTTTGGGACGGGGGAGACTGTTTTTT | CASSLGRGRLFF
. | TRBJ2-3 | . | TRBV7-2 | TGTGCCAGCAGCTTAGGGTATCGGGATACGCAGTATTTT | CASSLGYRDTQYF
. | TRBJ2-3 | TRBD2 | TRBV7-2 | TGTGCCAGCAGACTGGGGCGGGGGGGTTTCACAGATACGCAGTATTTT | CASRLGRGGFTDTQYF
. | TRBJ2-7 | . | TRBV12-3/TRBV12-4 | TGTGCCAGCAGCCACGACACTTACTACGAGCAGTACTTC | CASSHDTYYEQYF